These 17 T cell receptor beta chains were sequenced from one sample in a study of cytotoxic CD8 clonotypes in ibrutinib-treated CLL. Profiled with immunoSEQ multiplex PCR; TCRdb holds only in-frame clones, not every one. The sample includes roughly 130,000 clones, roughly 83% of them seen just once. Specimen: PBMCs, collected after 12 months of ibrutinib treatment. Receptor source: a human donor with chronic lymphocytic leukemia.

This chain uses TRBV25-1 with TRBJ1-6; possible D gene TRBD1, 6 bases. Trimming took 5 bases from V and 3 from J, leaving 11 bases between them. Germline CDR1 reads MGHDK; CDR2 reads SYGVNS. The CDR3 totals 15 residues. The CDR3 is CASSIGQLYNSPLHF. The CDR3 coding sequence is TGTGCCAGCAGTATTGGACAGCTCTATAATTCACCCCTCCACTTT. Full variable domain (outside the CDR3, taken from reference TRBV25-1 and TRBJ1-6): EADIYQTPRYLVIGTGKKITLECSQTMGHDKMYWYQQDPGMELHLIHYSYGVNSTEKGDLSSESTVSRIRTEHFPLTLESARPSHTSQYLCASSIGQLYNSPLHFGNGTRLTVT.

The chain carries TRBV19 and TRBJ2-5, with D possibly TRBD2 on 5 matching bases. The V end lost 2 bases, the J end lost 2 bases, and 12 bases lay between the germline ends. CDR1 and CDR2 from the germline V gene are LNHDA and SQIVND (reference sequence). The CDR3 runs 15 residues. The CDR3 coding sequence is TGTGCCAGTAGTATATTTTCGGGATCTCAAGAGACCCAGTACTTC. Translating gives CASSIFSGSQETQYF.

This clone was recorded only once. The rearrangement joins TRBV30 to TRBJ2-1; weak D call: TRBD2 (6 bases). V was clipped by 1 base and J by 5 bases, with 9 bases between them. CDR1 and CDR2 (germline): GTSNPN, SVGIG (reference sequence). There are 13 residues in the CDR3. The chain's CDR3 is CAWSGTNHNEQFF. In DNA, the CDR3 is TGTGCCTGGAGTGGGACTAACCACAATGAGCAGTTCTTC.

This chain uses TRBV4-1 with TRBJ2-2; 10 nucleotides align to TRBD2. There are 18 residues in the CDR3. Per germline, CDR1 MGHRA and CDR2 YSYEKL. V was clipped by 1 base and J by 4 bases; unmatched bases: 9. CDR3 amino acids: CASSQGLAGTAGTGELFF. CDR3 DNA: TGCGCCAGCAGCCAAGGACTAGCGGGTACTGCGGGCACCGGGGAGCTGTTTTTT.

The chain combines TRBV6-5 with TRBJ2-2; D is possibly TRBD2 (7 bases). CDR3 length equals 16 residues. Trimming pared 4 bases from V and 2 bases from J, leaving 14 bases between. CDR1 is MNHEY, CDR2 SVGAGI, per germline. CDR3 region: CASSSTGTTNTGELFF. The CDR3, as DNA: TGTGCCAGCAGTTCAACAGGGACTACAAACACCGGGGAGCTGTTTTTT.

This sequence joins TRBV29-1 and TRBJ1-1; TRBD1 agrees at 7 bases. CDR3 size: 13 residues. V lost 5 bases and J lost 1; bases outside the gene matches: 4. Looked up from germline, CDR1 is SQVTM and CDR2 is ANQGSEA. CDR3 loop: CSVPWDRNTEAFF. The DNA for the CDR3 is TGCAGCGTTCCTTGGGACAGGAACACTGAAGCTTTCTTT. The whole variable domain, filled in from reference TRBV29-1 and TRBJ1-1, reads SAVISQKPSRDICQRGTSLTIQCQVDSQVTMMFWYRQQPGQSLTLIATANQGSEATYESGFVIDKFPISRPNLTFSTLTVSNMSPEDSSIYLCSVPWDRNTEAFFGQGTRLTVV.

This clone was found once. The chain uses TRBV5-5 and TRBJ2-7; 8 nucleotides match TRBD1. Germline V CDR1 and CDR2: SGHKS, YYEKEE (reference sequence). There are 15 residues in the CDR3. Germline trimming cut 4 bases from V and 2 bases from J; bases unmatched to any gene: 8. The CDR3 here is CASSPNGQGPYEQYF. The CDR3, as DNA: TGTGCCAGCAGCCCTAATGGACAGGGCCCCTACGAGCAGTACTTC.

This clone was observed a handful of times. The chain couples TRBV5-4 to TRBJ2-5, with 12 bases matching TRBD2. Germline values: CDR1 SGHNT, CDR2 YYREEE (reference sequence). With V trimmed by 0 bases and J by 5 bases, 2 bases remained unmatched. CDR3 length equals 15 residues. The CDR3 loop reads CASSLGLAGAETQYF. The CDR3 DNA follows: TGTGCCAGCAGCTTGGGACTAGCGGGGGCGGAGACCCAGTACTTC.

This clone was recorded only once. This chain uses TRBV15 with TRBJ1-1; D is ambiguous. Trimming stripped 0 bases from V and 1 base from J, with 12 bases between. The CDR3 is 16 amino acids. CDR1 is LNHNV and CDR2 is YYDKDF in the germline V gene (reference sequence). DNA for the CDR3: TGTGCCACCAGCAGAGATCGTGTGAGGAGGAACACTGAAGCTTTCTTT. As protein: CATSRDRVRRNTEAFF.

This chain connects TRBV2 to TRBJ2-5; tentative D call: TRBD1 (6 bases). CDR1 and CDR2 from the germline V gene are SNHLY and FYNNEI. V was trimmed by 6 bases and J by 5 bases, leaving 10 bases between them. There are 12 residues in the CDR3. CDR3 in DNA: TGTGCCAGCAGCCGGACAGCGGAGACCCAGTACTTC. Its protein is CASSRTAETQYF.

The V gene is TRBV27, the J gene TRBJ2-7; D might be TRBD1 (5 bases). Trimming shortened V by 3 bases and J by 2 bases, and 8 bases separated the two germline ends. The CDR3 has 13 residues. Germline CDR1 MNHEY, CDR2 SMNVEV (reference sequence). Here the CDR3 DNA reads TGTGCCAGCAGTTTCCAGGGAACCTACGAGCAGTACTTC. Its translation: CASSFQGTYEQYF.

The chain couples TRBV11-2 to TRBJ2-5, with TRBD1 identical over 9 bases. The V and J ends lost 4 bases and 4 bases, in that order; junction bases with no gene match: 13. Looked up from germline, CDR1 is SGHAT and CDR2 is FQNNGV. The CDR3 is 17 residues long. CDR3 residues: CASSSTGGQGRGETQYF. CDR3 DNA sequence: TGTGCCAGCAGCTCGACGGGGGGACAGGGAAGAGGAGAGACCCAGTACTTC.

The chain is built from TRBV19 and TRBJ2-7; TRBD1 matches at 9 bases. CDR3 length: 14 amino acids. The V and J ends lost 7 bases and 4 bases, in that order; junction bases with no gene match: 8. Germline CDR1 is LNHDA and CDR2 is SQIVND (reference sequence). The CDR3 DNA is TGTGCCAGTAAGAGGACAGGGGACGGGTACGAGCAGTACTTC. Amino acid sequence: CASKRTGDGYEQYF.

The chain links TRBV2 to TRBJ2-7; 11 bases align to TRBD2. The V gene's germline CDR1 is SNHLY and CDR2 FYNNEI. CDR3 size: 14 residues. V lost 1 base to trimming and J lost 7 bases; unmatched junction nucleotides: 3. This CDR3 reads CASSEGGLAEEQYF. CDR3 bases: TGTGCCAGCAGTGAAGGGGGACTAGCGGAAGAGCAGTACTTC.

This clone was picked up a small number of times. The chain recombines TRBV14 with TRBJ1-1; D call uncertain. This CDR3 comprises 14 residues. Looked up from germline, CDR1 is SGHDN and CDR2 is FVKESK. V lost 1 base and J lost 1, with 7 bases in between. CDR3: CASSQGLANTEAFF. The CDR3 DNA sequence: TGTGCCAGCAGCCAAGGCTTAGCGAACACTGAAGCTTTCTTT. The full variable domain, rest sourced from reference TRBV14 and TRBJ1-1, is EAGVTQFPSHSVIEKGQTVTLRCDPISGHDNLYWYRRVMGKEIKFLLHFVKESKQDESGMPNNRFLAERTGGTYSTLKVQPAELEDSGVYFCASSQGLANTEAFFGQGTRLTVV.

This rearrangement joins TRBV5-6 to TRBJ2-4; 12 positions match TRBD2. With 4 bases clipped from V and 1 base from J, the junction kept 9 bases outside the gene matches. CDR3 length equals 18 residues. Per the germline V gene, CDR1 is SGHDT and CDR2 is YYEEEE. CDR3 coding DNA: TGTGCCAGCAGCCAGATAAGGACTAGCGGGAATGCCAAAAACATTCAGTACTTC. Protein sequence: CASSQIRTSGNAKNIQYF. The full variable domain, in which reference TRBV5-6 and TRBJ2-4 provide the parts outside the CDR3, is DAGVTQSPTHLIKTRGQQVTLRCSPKSGHDTVSWYQQALGQGPQFIFQYYEEEERQRGNFPDRFSGHQFPNYSSELNVNALLLGDSALYLCASSQIRTSGNAKNIQYFGAGTRLSVL.

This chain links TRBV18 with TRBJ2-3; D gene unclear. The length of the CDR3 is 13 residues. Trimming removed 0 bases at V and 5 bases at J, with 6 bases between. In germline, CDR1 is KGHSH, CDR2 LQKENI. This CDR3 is CASSPPAQDTQYF. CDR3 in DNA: TGTGCCAGCTCACCACCGGCACAAGATACGCAGTATTTT.